Listed below are T cell receptor beta chains from one sample, sequenced in a study of control samples from healthy donors and cancer patients. Clones were read by immunoSEQ multiplex PCR, and TCRdb kept only the in-frame ones, dropping some. Among about 130,000 clones listed, 85% to 95% were seen once. Specimen: PBMCs. These receptors all come from a man aged 55 to 70 with colorectal cancer. The CDR3 runs from the conserved cysteine through the conserved F or W.

v_call,cdr3_length,j_call,cdr3_aa
TRBV7-9,14,TRBJ1-1,CASSLTRPNTEAFF
TRBV6-5,14,TRBJ1-2,CAHLKEGALGGYTF
TRBV27,16,TRBJ2-1,CASSLPRIAGYNEQFF
TRBV4-3,19,TRBJ2-1,CASSQRGAAIGGSYNEQFF
TRBV3-1/TRBV3-2,18,TRBJ2-2,CASSQGLAGGRATGELFF
TRBV27,11,TRBJ1-1,CASRRAAEAFF
TRBV7-2,16,TRBJ1-2,CASSSLQGASVGGYTF
TRBV4-1,16,TRBJ1-3,CASSLRPSPKGNTIYF
TRBV5-1,14,TRBJ2-7,CASSFGEGRWEQYF
TRBV29-1,15,TRBJ2-3,CSATRTGSSSDTQYF
TRBV30,15,TRBJ2-4,CAWSRSVPGGDIQYF
TRBV18,14,TRBJ1-4,CASSPGSTNEKLFF
TRBV5-1,14,TRBJ2-3,CASSPGQITDTQYF
TRBV18,15,TRBJ1-3,CASSSGQGTGNTIYF
TRBV27,15,TRBJ2-1,CASGPLTRGGLEQFF
TRBV2,14,TRBJ2-1,CASRPLGGYNEQFF
TRBV3-1/TRBV3-2,13,TRBJ1-1,CASSRQGDTEAFF
TRBV5-4,13,TRBJ1-4,CASRAGTNEKLFF
TRBV30,13,TRBJ2-1,CAWRREGAGEQFF
TRBV7-2,13,TRBJ2-2,CASSSQGTGELFF
TRBV30,13,TRBJ2-7,CAWRTGGIYEQYF
TRBV18,14,TRBJ2-7,CASSLPGLSYEQYF
TRBV6-2/TRBV6-3,12,TRBJ1-3,CASSGSGNTIYF
TRBV27,17,TRBJ1-4,CASSLDRGDATNEKLFF
TRBV6-6,16,TRBJ1-4,CASSYTETATNEKLFF
TRBV4-1,17,TRBJ2-4,CASSQDRGSLAKNIQYF
TRBV12-3/TRBV12-4,13,TRBJ2-7,CASSRGGESEQYF
TRBV7-9,16,TRBJ1-1,CASSLSIDRPNTEAFF
TRBV6-2/TRBV6-3,17,TRBJ2-7,CASSKLRQVLSSYEQYF
TRBV27,13,TRBJ2-3,CASRPTSTDTQYF
TRBV20-1,11,TRBJ2-3,CSAAVADTQYF
TRBV12-3/TRBV12-4,11,TRBJ2-7,CASSASYEQYF
TRBV7-2,15,TRBJ1-2,CASSIAGGGPYGYTF
TRBV18,14,TRBJ1-2,CASSPTGTAYGYTF
TRBV18,15,TRBJ2-7,CASSPGLAGGHEQYF
TRBV30,12,TRBJ1-2,CAWSILAVGYTF
TRBV2,13,TRBJ1-3,CASSANSGNTIYF
TRBV2,15,TRBJ1-1,CASSNTGEAGTEAFF
TRBV28,12,TRBJ1-1,CASTDQGAEAFF
TRBV5-1,15,TRBJ2-3,CASRRLGQGEDTQYF
TRBV6-5,15,TRBJ1-2,CASSYSEGTNYGYTF
TRBV9,15,TRBJ1-1,CASSAGGQVVGEAFF
TRBV24-1,14,TRBJ2-3,CATRPSGATDTQYF
TRBV11-2,15,TRBJ2-2,CASSFQGLAFGELFF
TRBV19,16,TRBJ2-1,CASTLTGQSSYNEQFF
TRBV6-1,16,TRBJ2-1,CASSEEKGAPYNEQFF
TRBV12-3/TRBV12-4,13,TRBJ1-1,CASSFSGGTEAFF
TRBV5-1,14,TRBJ2-2,CASSAGGETGELFF
TRBV20-1,17,TRBJ1-5,CSASTGTGGWSNQPQHF
TRBV5-5,16,TRBJ1-6,CASSLEGAPGNSPLHF
TRBV19,17,TRBJ1-4,CASRPYLDTATNEKLFF
TRBV18,15,TRBJ1-2,CASSPIQGADYGYTF
TRBV9,14,TRBJ2-5,CASSPRGQGETQYF
TRBV2,15,TRBJ1-6,CASSEVTYYNSPLHF
TRBV3-1/TRBV3-2,14,TRBJ1-2,CASSQDLAGTGYTF
TRBV6-2/TRBV6-3,13,TRBJ2-4,CASSTVAKNIQYF
TRBV4-2,20,TRBJ2-7,CASSQENTPGLAGGRGEQYF